The clone carrying this TCR beta chain was picked up many times. This sample was taken from a study of T cell repertoires in cytomegalovirus infection. At the level of the study: Signatures in public TCR beta sequences pointed to both CMV infection and matching HLA type.

TCRdb reanalysed the reads using MiXCR and keeps one entry per CDR3 protein. The table lists approximately 550,000 distinct CDR3 sequences, 15% to 20% of them singletons. CDR3 length equals 16 residues. Trimming took 5 bases from V and 6 from J, leaving 19 bases between them. The rearrangement joins TRBV12-3 or TRBV12-4 to TRBJ2-2; the D is unclear. The TCR originated in a human donor in good health (CMV status not recorded). Some clones in this sample may be carry-over from other donors' samples. Sample: CD8+ T cells from PBMCs. CDR3 protein: CASSLSAQKRSGELFF. In DNA form, the CDR3 reads TGTGCCAGCAGTCTATCGGCCCAGAAGAGGTCCGGGGAGCTGTTTTTT.